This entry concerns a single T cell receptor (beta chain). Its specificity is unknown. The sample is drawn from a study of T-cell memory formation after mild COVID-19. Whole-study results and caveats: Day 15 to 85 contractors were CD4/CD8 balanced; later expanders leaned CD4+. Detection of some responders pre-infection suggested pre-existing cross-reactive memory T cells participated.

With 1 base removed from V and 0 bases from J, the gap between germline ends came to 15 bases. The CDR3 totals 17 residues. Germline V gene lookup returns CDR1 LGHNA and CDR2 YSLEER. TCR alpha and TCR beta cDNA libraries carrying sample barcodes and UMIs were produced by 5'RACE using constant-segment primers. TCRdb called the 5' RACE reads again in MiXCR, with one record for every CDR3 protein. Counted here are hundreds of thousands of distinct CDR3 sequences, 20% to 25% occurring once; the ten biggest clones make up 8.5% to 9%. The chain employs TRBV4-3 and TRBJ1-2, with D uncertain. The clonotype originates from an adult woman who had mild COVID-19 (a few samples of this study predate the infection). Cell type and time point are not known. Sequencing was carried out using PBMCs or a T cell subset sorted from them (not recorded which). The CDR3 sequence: CASSQVVWKDSNYGYTF. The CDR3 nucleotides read TGCGCCAGCAGCCAAGTAGTATGGAAGGACTCTAACTATGGCTACACCTTC.